The 15 T cell receptor beta chains below all came from one sample that was sequenced in a study of T cell responses to AZD1222 COVID-19 vaccine. TCRdb keeps only in-frame clones here, not all; method: immunoSEQ multiplex PCR. The sample holds about 150,000 clones, around 86% seen once. Sequencing was performed on peripheral blood, taken on day 0 of MenACWY control vaccination. These receptors came from an adult in good health.

The chain is built from TRBV11-3 and TRBJ2-1; D gene uncertain. The germline V gene has CDR1 SGHNT and CDR2 YENEEA. The V gene lost 1 base and the J gene lost 4 bases, with 8 bases spanning the gap. CDR3 length equals 14 residues. In DNA, the CDR3 is TGTGCCAGCAGCTTAGGCTCACAATACAATGAGCAGTTCTTC. It specifies CASSLGSQYNEQFF.

J is TRBJ1-3 and V is TRBV5-1, with D perhaps matching TRBD1 (5 bases). The CDR3 totals 17 residues. CDR1 and CDR2 (germline): SGHRS, YFSETQ. V was pared by 0 bases and J by 0 bases, with 13 bases between. CDR3 sequence reads: CASSLEGPPSSGNTIYF. The CDR3 DNA follows: TGCGCCAGCAGCTTGGAGGGACCGCCAAGCTCTGGAAACACCATATATTTT.

This chain's CDR3 is CAIRGTEDSPLHF. The CDR3 region has the DNA TGTGCCATCAGAGGGACAGAGGATTCACCCCTCCACTTT. This chain connects TRBV10-3 to TRBJ1-6, with 7 bases that match TRBD1. Germline CDR1 and CDR2: ENHRY and SYGVKD. V gave up 6 bases and J gave up 8 bases; unmatched junction bases: 4. This CDR3 contains 13 residues.

This clone was detected a few times. V and J are TRBV7-6 and TRBJ2-3; 14 bases are a match to TRBD2. The CDR3 has 16 residues. The germline V gene encodes CDR1 SGHVS and CDR2 FNYEAQ. J was trimmed by 8 bases and V by 5 bases; bases with no gene match: 9. The DNA for the CDR3 is TGTGCCAGCAGCAGGGTGACTAGCGGGGGGGTAGGTACGCAGTATTTT. It translates to CASSRVTSGGVGTQYF.

The V gene is TRBV9, the J gene TRBJ1-4; 11 bases line up with TRBD1. The CDR3 totals 16 residues. Germline CDR1 reads SGDLS; CDR2 reads YYNGEE. The V segment lost 4 bases and the J segment 4 bases; nucleotides outside the gene matches: 6. CDR3 protein: CASSTGQGALNEKLFF. The DNA for the CDR3 is TGTGCCAGCAGCACCGGACAGGGGGCACTTAATGAAAAACTGTTTTTT.

There are many counts of this clone. V and J are TRBV5-1 and TRBJ2-6, with 9 bases lining up with TRBD1. The CDR3 covers 16 residues. J was trimmed by 1 base and V by 3 bases; bases with no gene match: 2. Per the germline V gene, CDR1 is SGHRS and CDR2 is YFSETQ. CDR3 coding DNA: TGCGCCAGCAGCTCGGGGACAGGGTCTGGGGCCAACGTCCTGACTTTC. This sequence encodes CASSSGTGSGANVLTF.

This chain uses TRBV5-1 with TRBJ2-3, with TRBD2 identical over 9 bases. CDR3 length equals 16 residues. Germline trimming cut 4 bases from V and 0 bases from J; bases unmatched to any gene: 6. Germline values: CDR1 SGHRS, CDR2 YFSETQ. The chain's CDR3 is CASSPGGLASTDTQYF. CDR3 bases: TGCGCCAGCAGCCCGGGGGGACTAGCCAGCACAGATACGCAGTATTTT.

The V gene is TRBV5-1, the J gene TRBJ2-7, with 9 positions matching TRBD1. In germline, CDR1 is SGHRS, CDR2 YFSETQ. The CDR3 runs 16 residues. Trimming at V came to 1 base and at J to 4 bases, leaving 9 bases not matched to a gene. CDR3 nucleotide sequence: TGCGCCAGCAGCTTGCAGCATGGGACAGGGAGATACGAGCAGTACTTC. This translates into CASSLQHGTGRYEQYF.

This clone turned up a few times. This sequence joins TRBV6-4 and TRBJ2-2; D could derive from TRBD1 or TRBD2 (6 bases each). Trimming took off 7 bases at V and 1 base at J, with 22 bases between the two ends. Germline V gene data show CDR1 as MRHNA and CDR2 as SNTAGT. The CDR3 runs 18 residues. The CDR3 is CASTPTGAGRGNTGELFF. The CDR3 region has the DNA TGTGCCAGCACCCCCACGGGGGCGGGGCGGGGGAACACCGGGGAGCTGTTTTTT.

The chain is built from TRBV5-6 and TRBJ1-4, with D possibly being TRBD1 (5 bases). The germline V gene has CDR1 SGHDT and CDR2 YYEEEE. This CDR3 contains 14 residues. The V end was cut by 2 bases, the J end by 9 bases, with 14 bases between. The CDR3 DNA is TGTGCCAGCAGCTTACGGGGCTGGGGACAAAAACTGTTTTTT. Translating gives CASSLRGWGQKLFF.

The gene calls are TRBV7-9 and TRBJ2-7; D might be TRBD1 (5 bases). Deletions cut 4 bases from V and 1 base from J, with 11 bases between. This CDR3 is built from 14 residues. CDR1 is SEHNR and CDR2 is FQNEAQ in the germline V gene (reference sequence). CDR3 in DNA: TGTGCCAGCAGCTCTAGACAGCGTTCCTACGAGCAGTACTTC. Encoded protein: CASSSRQRSYEQYF.

The genes are TRBV28 and TRBJ2-3; the D gene is possibly TRBD2 (6 bases). The germline V gene has CDR1 MDHEN and CDR2 SYDVKM. V was cut by 6 bases and J by 1 base, with 14 bases left in between. This CDR3 comprises 15 residues. The CDR3 sequence is CASRGVGTGTDTQYF. As DNA, the CDR3 is TGTGCCAGCAGGGGGGTAGGGACTGGCACAGATACGCAGTATTTT.

This clone appeared many times. This chain connects TRBV5-1 to TRBJ2-7, with 10 bases lining up with TRBD1. From germline, CDR1 is SGHRS and CDR2 YFSETQ. The V gene end was trimmed by 4 bases and the J gene end by 2 bases; junction bases not matched to a gene: 6. There are 15 residues in the CDR3. The CDR3 DNA follows: TGCGCCAGCAGCCCGGCCGGGACAGGGGCCTACGAGCAGTACTTC. Translated, it gives CASSPAGTGAYEQYF.

The V call is TRBV5-6, the J call TRBJ2-5; D may match TRBD1 or TRBD2 (6 bases each). The CDR3 loop spans 13 amino acids. Germline-derived CDR1 and CDR2 are SGHDT and YYEEEE. The V and J ends lost 3 bases and 8 bases respectively, with 14 bases between them. This CDR3 reads CASSYSGAGTQYF. CDR3 bases: TGTGCCAGCAGCTACTCGGGGGCCGGTACCCAGTACTTC. Filled out from reference TRBV5-6 and TRBJ2-5, the complete variable domain reads DAGVTQSPTHLIKTRGQQVTLRCSPKSGHDTVSWYQQALGQGPQFIFQYYEEEERQRGNFPDRFSGHQFPNYSSELNVNALLLGDSALYLCASSYSGAGTQYFGPGTRLLVL.

This clone occurred once. The V call is TRBV5-5, the J call TRBJ2-7; 8 bases match TRBD1. The CDR3 is 14 residues long. CDR1 is SGHKS and CDR2 is YYEKEE in the germline V gene (reference sequence). With 0 bases clipped from V and 1 base from J, the junction kept 0 bases outside the gene matches. CDR3 nucleotide sequence: TGTGCCAGCAGCTTGGGACAGGGGTCCTACGAGCAGTACGTC. Translated, it gives CASSLGQGSYEQYV.